The source of this T cell receptor beta chain is a study of shared clonotypes between healthy human individuals. Study context: Sampling drew on donors who were a couple of women and a few men aged 18 to 49. Study results and limitations: Among a handful of donors, approximately 5% of naive CD4 clonotypes were found in common.

Regarding this clone: The antigen is not known.

Germline values: CDR1 SGHRS, CDR2 YFSETQ. This CDR3 has 13 amino acids. Trimming removed 0 bases from V and 10 bases from J; junction bases left unmatched: 6. Authors' data handling: Junction-only sequences produced by ImmunoSEQ had no quality scores, so filtering differed. TCRdb's copy holds only in-frame clones and misses some; the assay was immunoSEQ multiplex PCR. V, J and clone size derive from that table, while D and trimming were established from the DNA sequence. The profile covers more than 2 million clones, with about 95% appearing a single time and around 0.13% taken by the ten largest. The chain is built from TRBV5-1 and TRBJ1-2, with 7 bases that match TRBD1. The TCR comes from a young man in good health. Source material: naive CD4+ T cells sorted from blood. Described subset: CD45RA+ positively selected. CDR3 in DNA: TGCGCCAGCAGCTTGGGAGGACAGGTCGCCTACACCTTC. Protein product: CASSLGGQVAYTF. The full variable domain, completed using reference TRBV5-1 and TRBJ1-2, is KAGVTQTPRYLIKTRGQQVTLSCSPISGHRSVSWYQQTPGQGLQFLFEYFSETQRNKGNFPGRFSGRQFSNSRSEMNVSTLELGDSALYLCASSLGGQVAYTFGSGTRLTVV.